The rows below give T cell receptor beta chains drawn from one sample of a study of T cells after yellow fever vaccination. Using its own MiXCR run on the 5' RACE reads, TCRdb lists one record per CDR3 protein. The table records about 73,000 distinct CDR3 sequences, 7.5% to 8% of them present only once. The sequences come from CD8+ T cells sorted from PBMCs, collected on the day of the yellow fever booster vaccination. These receptors were obtained from a man in his thirties or forties who received the YFV17D yellow fever vaccine. CDR3s include the opening cysteine and the closing phenylalanine or tryptophan. The D gene is left open where the match is weak. Rows may omit the clone size; those that give it use once, few, many or a size class.

clone size | J gene | V gene | D gene | CDR3 protein | CDR3 DNA
NA | TRBJ2-7 | TRBV9 | TRBD1 | CASSPWTGSGEQYF | TGTGCCAGCAGCCCTTGGACAGGGTCGGGGGAGCAGTACTTC
NA | TRBJ2-7 | TRBV7-9 | NA | CASSPAGTSGQYF | TGTGCCAGCAGCCCGGCGGGGACAAGCGGGCAGTACTTC
many | TRBJ2-1 | TRBV5-1 | NA | CASRGGVDEQFF | TGCGCCAGCAGGGGGGGAGTGGATGAGCAGTTCTTC
once | TRBJ2-3 | TRBV19 | NA | CATGGLAEITDTQYF | TGTGCCACCGGAGGATTAGCGGAGATCACAGATACGCAGTATTTT
few | TRBJ2-2 | TRBV10-2 | TRBD2 | CATPAGENPGELFF | TGCGCCACTCCAGCGGGAGAGAACCCCGGGGAGCTGTTTTTT
few | TRBJ2-3 | TRBV28 | TRBD2 | CASSTPFGTSGRHDSTDTQYF | TGTGCCAGCAGTACCCCCTTCGGGACTAGCGGGAGGCACGATAGCACAGATACGCAGTATTTT
few | TRBJ2-1 | TRBV29-1 | TRBD2 | CSVGGGLAGVGEQFF | TGCAGCGTTGGTGGGGGACTAGCGGGAGTTGGTGAGCAGTTCTTC
many | TRBJ2-1 | TRBV20-1 | TRBD2 | CSAKWLADNEQFF | TGCAGTGCTAAGTGGCTAGCGGACAATGAGCAGTTCTTC
few | TRBJ1-1 | TRBV19 | NA | CASSIAGDTEAFF | TGTGCCAGTAGTATAGCCGGAGACACTGAAGCTTTCTTT
few | TRBJ1-2 | TRBV7-8 | TRBD1 | CASSTDRGGGDGGYTF | TGTGCCAGCAGCACGGACAGGGGTGGTGGAGATGGTGGCTACACCTTC
few | TRBJ2-1 | TRBV12-3/TRBV12-4 | NA | CASKDSFNEQFF | TGTGCCAGCAAGGACTCTTTCAATGAGCAGTTCTTC
few | TRBJ2-3 | TRBV5-6 | NA | CASSLTGALAFGTDTQYF | TGTGCCAGCAGCTTGACAGGAGCTTTGGCCTTCGGTACAGATACGCAGTATTTT
many | TRBJ2-3 | TRBV7-6 | NA | CASSLPASTDTQYF | TGTGCCAGCAGCTTGCCTGCTAGCACAGATACGCAGTATTTT
few | TRBJ2-2 | TRBV19 | NA | CASSPLTADLNTGELFF | TGTGCCAGTAGTCCCCTAACCGCGGATCTGAACACCGGGGAGCTGTTTTTT
few | TRBJ2-5 | TRBV20-1 | NA | CSAQKGGAGQETQYF | TGCAGTGCACAGAAGGGGGGCGCGGGACAAGAGACCCAGTACTTC
NA | TRBJ2-1 | TRBV20-1 | NA | CSVLEWTDLSYNEQFF | TGCAGTGTCTTAGAGTGGACAGACTTATCCTACAATGAGCAGTTCTTC
few | TRBJ2-1 | TRBV29-1 | TRBD2 | CSVDSSGSLYNEQFF | TGCAGCGTTGATAGTAGCGGGAGTCTCTACAATGAGCAGTTCTTC
many | TRBJ2-1 | TRBV7-9 | NA | CASSFIPTSYNEQFF | TGTGCCAGCAGCTTCATTCCAACCTCCTACAATGAGCAGTTCTTC
many | TRBJ2-1 | TRBV7-2 | TRBD1 | CASSFGQGALDEQFF | TGTGCCAGCAGCTTCGGACAGGGCGCGCTGGATGAGCAGTTCTTC
NA | TRBJ2-3 | TRBV6-1 | TRBD1 | CAGGGDRATDTQYF | TGTGCCGGAGGCGGGGACAGGGCTACAGATACGCAGTATTTT
NA | TRBJ2-3 | TRBV13 | TRBD2 | CASSRAGPTDTQYF | TGTGCCAGCAGCAGAGCGGGACCCACAGATACGCAGTATTTT
few | TRBJ2-4 | TRBV7-2 | NA | CASSQLGDLNIQYF | TGTGCCAGCAGCCAACTCGGGGACCTAAACATTCAGTACTTC
NA | TRBJ1-1 | TRBV27 | NA | CASNRLQTNTEAFF | TGTGCCAGCAATAGATTGCAGACCAACACTGAAGCTTTCTTT
many | TRBJ2-7 | TRBV7-2 | TRBD1 | CASSSGQGAYEQYF | TGTGCCAGCAGCTCCGGACAGGGGGCCTACGAGCAGTACTTC
NA | TRBJ2-7 | TRBV29-1 | TRBD1 | CSVDRGNPLEQYF | TGCAGCGTAGACAGGGGAAACCCTCTCGAGCAGTACTTC
many | TRBJ2-1 | TRBV7-9 | NA | CASSLVRGTYNEQFF | TGTGCCAGCAGCTTAGTACGGGGGACCTACAATGAGCAGTTCTTC
few | TRBJ1-4 | TRBV6-5 | NA | CASPCSYEKLFF | TGTGCCAGCCCTTGCAGCTATGAAAAACTGTTTTTT
many | TRBJ2-7 | TRBV5-1 | NA | CASSDDAYEQYF | TGCGCCAGCAGCGATGACGCCTACGAGCAGTACTTC
few | TRBJ2-5 | TRBV27 | TRBD2 | CASRVLAGGFETQYF | TGTGCCAGCAGGGTCTTAGCGGGAGGGTTTGAGACCCAGTACTTC
many | TRBJ1-1 | TRBV20-1 | NA | CSARVFGTVSEAFF | TGCAGTGCTAGAGTCTTCGGCACAGTGTCTGAAGCTTTCTTT
few | TRBJ2-7 | TRBV6-2/TRBV6-3 | NA | CASGRGDYEQYF | TGTGCCAGCGGGCGCGGGGACTACGAGCAGTACTTC
NA | TRBJ2-4 | TRBV9 | NA | CASNVGGGRDIQYF | TGTGCCAGCAATGTTGGGGGAGGCAGGGACATTCAGTACTTC
NA | TRBJ1-1 | TRBV28 | NA | CASSLGLHCNEAFF | TGTGCCAGCAGTTTAGGACTCCACTGCAATGAAGCTTTCTTT
NA | TRBJ1-5 | TRBV4-2 | NA | CASSQESKGFQPQHF | TGTGCCAGCAGCCAAGAGTCGAAAGGGTTTCAGCCCCAGCATTTT
NA | TRBJ1-6 | TRBV30 | TRBD1 | CAWSPLGQGYNSPLHF | TGTGCCTGGAGTCCCTTAGGACAGGGATATAATTCACCCCTCCACTTT
NA | TRBJ2-3 | TRBV6-1 | NA | CASSQTEDTQYF | TGTGCCAGCAGCCAAACAGAAGATACGCAGTATTTT
NA | TRBJ2-7 | TRBV5-1 | NA | CASSLSTTHTYEQYF | TGCGCCAGCAGCTTGTCCACAACTCATACCTACGAGCAGTACTTC
few | TRBJ1-5 | TRBV27 | TRBD1 | CASSTGDNQPQHF | TGTGCCAGCAGTACAGGGGACAATCAGCCCCAGCATTTT
medium-sized | TRBJ2-1 | TRBV4-2 | NA | CASSQEAGSSPWDDF | TGTGCCAGCAGCCAAGAGGCCGGGAGCTCCCCCTGGGACGACTTC
few | TRBJ1-1 | TRBV7-8 | TRBD1 | CASSSRTGKTEAFF | TGTGCCAGCAGTTCTCGGACAGGGAAGACTGAAGCTTTCTTT
NA | TRBJ2-7 | TRBV14 | NA | CASSQDGTYEQYF | TGTGCCAGCAGCCAAGACGGCACCTACGAGCAGTACTTC
NA | TRBJ2-7 | TRBV19 | TRBD1 | CASSHPGQGFNEQYF | TGTGCCAGTAGCCACCCGGGACAGGGGTTCAACGAGCAGTACTTC
few | TRBJ1-1 | TRBV29-1 | NA | CSVEDWVGDTEAFF | TGCAGCGTTGAAGATTGGGTAGGGGACACTGAAGCTTTCTTT
NA | TRBJ2-2 | TRBV20-1 | TRBD2 | CSASPGGGGELFF | TGCAGTGCTAGCCCGGGCGGGGGCGGGGAGCTGTTTTTT
few | TRBJ2-7 | TRBV7-9 | TRBD2 | CASSFSGGPGEQYF | TGTGCCAGCAGCTTCTCGGGAGGGCCGGGGGAGCAGTACTTC
few | TRBJ2-1 | TRBV30 | TRBD2 | CAWVRVRGDHNEQFF | TGTGCCTGGGTCCGGGTGCGGGGGGATCACAATGAGCAGTTCTTC
many | TRBJ2-7 | TRBV9 | TRBD1 | CASSTSGTAYEQYF | TGTGCCAGCAGCACCTCCGGGACAGCTTACGAGCAGTACTTC
NA | TRBJ2-5 | TRBV27 | TRBD2 | CASSFAGGPKTQYF | TGTGCCAGCAGTTTTGCGGGAGGGCCCAAGACCCAGTACTTC
few | TRBJ2-1 | TRBV20-1 | NA | CSARGVNSYNEQFF | TGCAGTGCTAGAGGAGTTAATTCCTACAATGAGCAGTTCTTC
NA | TRBJ2-5 | TRBV20-1 | NA | CCAISPRVWLSETQYF | TGCTGTGCTATTTCCCCCCGTGTCTGGTTGTCAGAGACCCAGTACTTC
few | TRBJ2-5 | TRBV5-1 | NA | CASSLGTDEETQYF | TGCGCCAGCAGCTTGGGGACAGACGAAGAGACCCAGTACTTC
NA | TRBJ2-1 | TRBV7-9 | NA | CASSLAGPPTYNEQFF | TGTGCCAGCAGCTTAGCGGGGCCACCCACCTACAATGAGCAGTTCTTC
few | TRBJ2-1 | TRBV7-8 | NA | CASMTWNGGNEQFF | TGTGCCAGCATGACTTGGAACGGGGGCAATGAGCAGTTCTTC
NA | TRBJ2-1 | TRBV10-1 | TRBD1 | CASSPGQGVSSYEQFF | TGCGCCAGCTCCCCGGGACAGGGGGTCTCATCCTATGAGCAGTTCTTC
many | TRBJ2-3 | TRBV15 | NA | CATSRTSDTKADTQYF | TGTGCCACCAGCAGAACATCGGACACTAAGGCAGATACGCAGTATTTT